This T cell receptor (beta chain) was captured by sequencing in a study of regulatory T cells in long-lasting Graves disease. The CDR3 contains 14 residues. Germline assignment: CDR1 SEHNR and CDR2 FQNEAQ (reference sequence). The time point denotes: newly diagnosed GD, antithyroid drugs for less than 3 months. RNA from PBMCs was the source of the TCR library. CDR3-region Arm-PCR and iRepertoire HTBI primers produced the TCR beta libraries. TCRdb reprocessed the multiplex PCR reads with MiXCR, giving one entry per CDR3 protein. Among 450,000 to 500,000 distinct CDR3 sequences, 15% to 20% were seen once, and the ten largest hold about 12%. This same sample was also taken into another study, of T cells in Graves' hyperthyroidism and ophthalmopathy. Per that study: Blood also held most thyroid clonotypes expanded beyond 0.001.

The chain couples TRBV7-9 to TRBJ2-4, with D uncertain. The closer fit of TRBJ2-5 to the DNA end suggests the J call may be wrong. The sample consisted of peripheral blood mononuclear cells (PBMCs), taken at new diagnosis, from a patient treated with antithyroid drugs. This clonotype was sampled from a man aged 40-49 years with Graves disease. The CDR3, as DNA: TGTGCCAGCAGCCTATCCTCCCTATTGGAGACCCAGTACTTC. Protein sequence: CASSLSSLLETQYF.